The 11 T cell receptor beta chains listed next were all sequenced from one sample in a study of CD8 T cells in Susac syndrome. Reverse transcription used roughly 0.45 to 1 ug RNA and random hexamers. TCRdb redid the calling of the immunoSEQ multiplex PCR reads with MiXCR, one entry per CDR3 protein. The sample has roughly 200,000 distinct CDR3 sequences, roughly 96% seen once. Specimen: CD4+ T cells from PBMCs. These receptors were taken from a human donor in good health.

This clonotype was seen only once. The chain uses TRBV30 and TRBJ2-5; 8 nucleotides match TRBD1. V shed 1 base and J 6 bases; nucleotides not matched to a gene: 10. Germline V CDR1 and CDR2: GTSNPN, SVGIG (reference sequence). The CDR3 runs to 15 residues. The CDR3 sequence: CAWSDRTGNLKTQYF. The CDR3 region has the DNA TGTGCCTGGAGTGACAGGACAGGGAATTTGAAGACCCAGTACTTC.

This rearrangement joins TRBV6-7 to TRBJ2-7; D is unresolved. Being an ORF, TRBV6-7 has a function that is uncertain. Trimming shortened V by 11 bases and J by 6 bases, and 8 bases separated the two germline ends. There are 9 residues in the CDR3. The CDR3 loop is CAFHREQYV. CDR3 sequence (DNA): TGTGCCTTTCACCGCGAGCAGTACGTC.

This rearrangement joins TRBV4-3 to TRBJ2-3, with D perhaps being TRBD1 or TRBD2 (5 bases each). Germline values: CDR1 LGHNA, CDR2 YSLEER. This CDR3 contains 16 residues. Trimming took off 1 base at V and 2 bases at J, with 13 bases between the two ends. The CDR3 region has the DNA TGCGCCAGCAGCCAAGTTAGTCGGGGCCTCACAGATACGCAGTATTTT. Residues: CASSQVSRGLTDTQYF.

The chain is built from TRBV20-1 and TRBJ2-1, with D unclear. Per the germline V gene, CDR1 is DFQATT and CDR2 is SNEGSKA (reference sequence). V lost 5 bases and J 0 bases, leaving 8 bases between the germline ends. This CDR3 has 13 amino acids. CDR3 nucleotide sequence: TGCAGTGCTGAAGGCAGCTCCTACAATGAGCAGTTCTTC. This codes for CSAEGSSYNEQFF.

The CDR3 loop is CASGGQGITSGANVLTF. The CDR3 nucleotides read TGTGCCAGCGGTGGACAGGGGATTACCTCTGGGGCCAACGTCCTGACTTTC. The chain recombines TRBV12-3 or TRBV12-4 with TRBJ2-6, with TRBD1 matching over 9 bases. This CDR3 comprises 17 residues. After removal of 8 bases from V and 0 bases from J, the junction contained 8 bases not matched to a gene.

The chain links TRBV4-3 to TRBJ1-2; no firm D call. This CDR3 region has 13 residues. The V end lost 3 bases, the J end lost 0 bases, and 5 bases lay between the germline ends. Germline V gene sequence: CDR1 LGHNA, CDR2 YSLEER. The CDR3 here is CASSHAANYGYTF. The DNA for the CDR3 is TGCGCCAGCAGCCACGCGGCTAACTATGGCTACACCTTC.

This clonotype occurred once. V gene TRBV12-3 or TRBV12-4 combines with J gene TRBJ2-7; D is ambiguous. The V gene lost 5 bases and the J gene lost 2 bases, with 13 bases spanning the gap. The CDR3 length is 14 residues. The CDR3 DNA follows: TGTGCCAGCAGTCAGTCCGCCAGGACCTACGAGCAGTACGTC. Protein sequence: CASSQSARTYEQYV.

This clonotype has only one observation. V and J are TRBV6-1 and TRBJ1-2, with TRBD1 as a possible D gene (5 bases). Germline-derived CDR1 and CDR2 are MNHNS and SASEGT. The V gene lost 5 bases and the J gene lost 2 bases, with 15 bases spanning the gap. The CDR3 extends over 15 amino acids. The CDR3, as DNA: TGTGCCAGCAGTCTTAGACAGATTATAAACTATGGCTACACCTTC. Translation: CASSLRQIINYGYTF.

The chain carries TRBV7-2 and TRBJ2-7; the D call may be TRBD1 or TRBD2 (5 bases each). Germline CDR1 reads SGHTA; CDR2 reads FQGNSA. This CDR3 spans 15 amino acids. V lost 5 bases, J lost 1 base, and 15 bases lay in between. In DNA form, the CDR3 reads TGTGCCAGCAGCCGTAAGGGACCTCCGTCCTACGAGCAGTACTTC. Protein sequence: CASSRKGPPSYEQYF. The complete variable domain, with remaining parts taken from reference TRBV7-2 and TRBJ2-7, reads GAGVSQSPSNKVTEKGKDVELRCDPISGHTALYWYRQSLGQGLEFLIYFQGNSAPDKSGLPSDRFSAERTGGSVSTLTIQRTQQEDSAVYLCASSRKGPPSYEQYFGPGTRLTVT.

V gene TRBV20-1 combines with J gene TRBJ2-1; D might be TRBD1 or TRBD2, each matching 6 bases. CDR1 and CDR2 (germline): DFQATT, SNEGSKA (reference sequence). V was shortened by 6 bases and J by 8 bases, with 23 bases between the two germline ends. The CDR3 runs 15 residues. Written as DNA, the CDR3 is TGCAGTGCCTCCCCGGGGGCGGTGATTCCCCATGAGCAGTTCTTC. This codes for CSASPGAVIPHEQFF.

J is TRBJ2-1 and V is TRBV7-9; unclear D gene. V shed 3 bases and J shed 8 bases, with 14 bases lying between them. The CDR3 has 14 residues. CDR1 is SEHNR, CDR2 FQNEAQ, per germline (reference sequence). The CDR3 DNA sequence: TGTGCCAGCAGCTTGGGTCCCTTTATCGATGAGCAGTTCTTC. This sequence encodes CASSLGPFIDEQFF.